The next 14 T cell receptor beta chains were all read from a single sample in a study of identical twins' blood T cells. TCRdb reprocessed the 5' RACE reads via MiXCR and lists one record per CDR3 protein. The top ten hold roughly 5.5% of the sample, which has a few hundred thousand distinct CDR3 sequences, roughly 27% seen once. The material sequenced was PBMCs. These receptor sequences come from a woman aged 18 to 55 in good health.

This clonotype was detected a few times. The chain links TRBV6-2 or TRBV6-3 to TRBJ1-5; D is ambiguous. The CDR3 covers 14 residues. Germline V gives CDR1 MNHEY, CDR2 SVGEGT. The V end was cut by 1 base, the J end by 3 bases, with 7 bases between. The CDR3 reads CASSYWGANQPQHF. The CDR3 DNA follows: TGTGCCAGCAGTTACTGGGGAGCCAATCAGCCCCAGCATTTT.

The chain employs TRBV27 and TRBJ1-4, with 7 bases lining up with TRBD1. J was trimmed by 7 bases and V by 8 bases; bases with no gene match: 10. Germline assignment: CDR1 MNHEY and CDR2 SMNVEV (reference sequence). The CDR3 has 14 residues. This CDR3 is CASARQGYGEKLFF. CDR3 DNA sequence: TGTGCCAGCGCCCGACAGGGTTATGGTGAAAAACTGTTTTTT.

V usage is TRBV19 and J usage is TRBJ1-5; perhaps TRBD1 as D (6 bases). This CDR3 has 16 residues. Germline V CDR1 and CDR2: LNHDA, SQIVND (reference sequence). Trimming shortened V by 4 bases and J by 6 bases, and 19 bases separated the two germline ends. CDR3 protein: CASSTGQSPRGQPQHF. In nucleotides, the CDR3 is TGTGCCAGTAGTACGGGACAATCTCCCCGCGGTCAGCCCCAGCATTTT.

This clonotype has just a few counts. CDR3: CASSFGGRVNEQFF. The CDR3 nucleotides read TGTGCCAGCAGTTTCGGCGGGAGAGTCAATGAGCAGTTCTTC. The V call is TRBV12-3 or TRBV12-4, the J call TRBJ2-1; 7 bases line up with TRBD2. The CDR3 extends over 14 amino acids. J was trimmed by 6 bases and V by 3 bases; bases with no gene match: 5.

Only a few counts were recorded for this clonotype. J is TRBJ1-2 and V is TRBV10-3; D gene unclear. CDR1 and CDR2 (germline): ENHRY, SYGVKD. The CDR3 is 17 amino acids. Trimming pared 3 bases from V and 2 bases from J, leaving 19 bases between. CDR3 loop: CAISDWLWEDRNYGYTF. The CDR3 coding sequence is TGTGCCATCAGTGATTGGTTGTGGGAGGACCGAAACTATGGCTACACCTTC.

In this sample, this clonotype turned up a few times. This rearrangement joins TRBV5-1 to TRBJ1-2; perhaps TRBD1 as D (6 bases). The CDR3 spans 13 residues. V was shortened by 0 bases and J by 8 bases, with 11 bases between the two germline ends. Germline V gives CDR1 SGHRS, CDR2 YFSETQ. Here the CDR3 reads CASSLETRGGYTF. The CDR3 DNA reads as TGCGCCAGCAGCTTGGAGACCAGGGGAGGCTACACCTTC.

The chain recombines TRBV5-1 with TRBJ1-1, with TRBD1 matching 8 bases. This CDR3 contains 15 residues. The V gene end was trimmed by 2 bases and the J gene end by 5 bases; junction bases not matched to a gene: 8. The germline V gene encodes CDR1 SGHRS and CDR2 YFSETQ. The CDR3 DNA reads TGCGCCAGCAGCTTTATCGGACAGGGTGGGACTGAAGCTTTCTTT. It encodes CASSFIGQGGTEAFF.

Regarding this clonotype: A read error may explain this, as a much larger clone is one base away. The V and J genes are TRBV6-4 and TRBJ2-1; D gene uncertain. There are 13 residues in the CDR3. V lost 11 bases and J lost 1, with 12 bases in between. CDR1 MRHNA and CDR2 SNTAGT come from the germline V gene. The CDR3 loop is CAGSKESYNEQFF. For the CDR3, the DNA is TGTGCCGGCTCCAAGGAGTCCTACAATGAGCAGTTCTTC.

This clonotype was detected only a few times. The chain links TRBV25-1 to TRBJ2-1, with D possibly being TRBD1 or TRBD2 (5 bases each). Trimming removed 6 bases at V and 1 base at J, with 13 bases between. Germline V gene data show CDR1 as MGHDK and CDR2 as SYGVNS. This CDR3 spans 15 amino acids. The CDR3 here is CASSRGAESYNEQFF. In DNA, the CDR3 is TGTGCCAGCAGCAGAGGGGCGGAATCCTACAATGAGCAGTTCTTC.

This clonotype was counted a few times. This CDR3 reads CATMERETYNEQFF. For the CDR3, the DNA is TGTGCCACCATGGAGCGGGAGACATACAATGAGCAGTTCTTC. The rearrangement uses TRBV15 and TRBJ2-1; TRBD2 matches at 8 bases. The CDR3 has 14 amino acids. Germline assignment: CDR1 LNHNV and CDR2 YYDKDF (reference sequence). The V segment lost 7 bases and the J segment 4 bases; nucleotides outside the gene matches: 6.

CDR3 nucleotides: TGTGCCAGCAGCCAAAAAAACAGGAGGTTCGCCTATGGCTACACCTTC. Translated, it gives CASSQKNRRFAYGYTF. The chain recombines TRBV14 with TRBJ1-2; a weak D match, TRBD1 (5 bases). The V gene lost 2 bases and the J gene lost 4 bases, with 17 bases spanning the gap. This CDR3 has 16 amino acids. Germline-derived CDR1 and CDR2 are SGHDN and FVKESK.

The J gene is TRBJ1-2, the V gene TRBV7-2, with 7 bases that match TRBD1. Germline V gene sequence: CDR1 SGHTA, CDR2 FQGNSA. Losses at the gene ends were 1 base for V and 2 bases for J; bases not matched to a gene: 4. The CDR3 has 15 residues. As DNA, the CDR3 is TGTGCCAGCAGCTTAGATTCGGGACAGAACTATGGCTACACCTTC. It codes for CASSLDSGQNYGYTF.

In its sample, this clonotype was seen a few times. This chain's CDR3 is CASSSPLAGETQYF. DNA of the CDR3: TGTGCCAGCAGCTCTCCCCTAGCGGGAGAGACCCAGTACTTC. V and J are TRBV6-2 or TRBV6-3 and TRBJ2-5; 8 bases fit TRBD2. Unmatched junction bases numbered 7, after V lost 6 bases and J lost 4 bases. CDR1 and CDR2 (germline): MNHEY, SVGEGT. The CDR3 runs to 14 residues.

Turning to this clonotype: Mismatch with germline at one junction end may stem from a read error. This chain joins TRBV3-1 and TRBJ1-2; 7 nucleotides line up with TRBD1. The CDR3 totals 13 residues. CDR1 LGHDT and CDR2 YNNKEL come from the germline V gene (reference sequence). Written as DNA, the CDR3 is TGTGCCAGCAGCCACCCGGACAGGACGCCCCTATTCTTC. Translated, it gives CASSHPDRTPLFF.